This TCR beta chain came from a study of shared clonotypes between healthy human individuals. In its sample, this clone was seen once. Original methodology: There were no quality scores in the junction-only immunoSEQ sequences, so filtering differed. TCRdb keeps only in-frame clones here, not all; method: immunoSEQ multiplex PCR. The V and J calls and clone size are taken from that table; D and trimming were inferred from the DNA. The sample yields approximately 320,000 clones, approximately 79% seen once. With 6 bases removed from V and 4 bases from J, the gap between germline ends came to 13 bases. Germline V gene lookup returns CDR1 ENHRY and CDR2 SYGVKD. This CDR3 comprises 14 residues. CD4+ cell separation produced CD45RA+ naive and CD45RA-negative memory subsets.

The sequenced material came from memory CD4+ T cells sorted from blood. The subset is: CD45RA-negative fraction. The sequence came from a man younger than 40 in good health. The chain joins TRBV10-3 to TRBJ1-3; D remains unclear. The CDR3 here is CAIRRVGDGNTIYF. CDR3 coding DNA: TGTGCCATCAGAAGAGTGGGTGACGGAAACACCATATATTTT.